This TCR beta chain was recorded in a study of T-cell reconstitution after alpha-beta-depleted transplantation in children. Study-wide points: When one year had passed after transplant, most T-cell counts and diversity came from newly produced T cells. There were reportedly several hundred expanded graft clones from which alpha-beta T cells came about two months after transplant. The high TCRbeta diversity at day 60 in some patients came from surviving recipient T cells and thymic progenitors.

Preparation of the TCRbeta library involved a method that used unique molecular identifiers. MiXCR, applied by TCRdb to the PCR reads, yields one record per CDR3 protein. In the table there are about 900,000 distinct CDR3 sequences, about 26% of which are singletons. This clonotype was seen a handful of times. Its antigen remains unknown. The CDR3 spans 13 residues. Per germline, CDR1 SGHAT and CDR2 FQNNGV. Trimming took 3 bases from V and 6 from J, leaving 11 bases between them. J is TRBJ2-5 and V is TRBV11-2; D possibly matches TRBD1 or TRBD2 (5 bases each). This TCR was recovered from a boy younger than two who had a stem cell transplant for SCID, so the T cells may come from the graft donor. This specimen consisted of PBMCs, mostly from graft donor cells, obtained 360 days after TCRalphabeta/CD19-depleted stem cell transplant. This CDR3 reads CASSLGDVKTQYF. In DNA form, the CDR3 reads TGTGCCAGCAGCTTGGGGGATGTGAAGACCCAGTACTTC.